This T cell receptor (beta chain) was identified during a study of T-cell memory formation after mild COVID-19. This clonotype appeared a few times. Its matching antigen is unknown. Each CDR3 protein is one row after TCRdb ran MiXCR on the 5' RACE reads. The sample records hundreds of thousands of distinct CDR3 sequences, less than 25% being singletons. Points from the study as a whole: Memory cells collected pre-infection included some clones that later responded, suggesting cross-reactive memory joined.

The TCR sequence derives from an adult woman who had mild COVID-19 (a few samples of this study predate the infection). Cell type and time point are not known. Sequenced sample: PBMCs or a T cell subset sorted from them (not recorded which).

As DNA, the CDR3 is TGTGCCAGCTCACCAATTCTTGGGGGGGACACTGAAGCTTTCTTT. Translated: CASSPILGGDTEAFF. The genes are TRBV18 and TRBJ1-1, with a weak D call TRBD1 (5 bases). Germline assignment: CDR1 KGHSH and CDR2 LQKENI. This CDR3 has 15 residues. The germline V and J ends were trimmed by 2 bases and 3 bases, with 13 bases remaining between them.